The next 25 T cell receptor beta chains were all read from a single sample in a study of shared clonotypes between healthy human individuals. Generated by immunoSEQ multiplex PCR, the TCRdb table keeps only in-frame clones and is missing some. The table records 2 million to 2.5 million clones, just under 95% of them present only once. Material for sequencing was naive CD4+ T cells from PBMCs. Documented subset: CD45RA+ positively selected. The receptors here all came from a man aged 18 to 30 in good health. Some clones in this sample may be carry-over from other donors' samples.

CDR3 loop: CASSLSASGRFEQFF. CDR3 nucleotide sequence: TGCGCCAGCAGCTTGTCGGCTAGCGGGAGGTTTGAGCAGTTCTTC. This chain uses TRBV5-1 with TRBJ2-1; 11 nucleotides agree with TRBD2. Germline V gives CDR1 SGHRS, CDR2 YFSETQ. Trimming took 1 base from V and 9 from J; bases not matched to a gene: 6. This CDR3 spans 15 amino acids.

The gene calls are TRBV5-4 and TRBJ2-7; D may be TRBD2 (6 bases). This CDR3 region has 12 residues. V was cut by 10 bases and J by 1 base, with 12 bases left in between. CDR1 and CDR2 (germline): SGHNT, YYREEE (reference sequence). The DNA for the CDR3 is TGTGCCGTGGAGGGGCCGTCCTACGAGCAGTACTTC. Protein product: CAVEGPSYEQYF.

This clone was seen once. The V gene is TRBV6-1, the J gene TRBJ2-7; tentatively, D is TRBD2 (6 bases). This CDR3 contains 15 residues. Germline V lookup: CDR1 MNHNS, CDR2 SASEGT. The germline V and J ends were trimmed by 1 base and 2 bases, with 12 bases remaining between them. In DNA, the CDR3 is TGTGCCAGCAGTGAAGGCGGGACCAACCCCTACGAGCAGTACTTC. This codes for CASSEGGTNPYEQYF.

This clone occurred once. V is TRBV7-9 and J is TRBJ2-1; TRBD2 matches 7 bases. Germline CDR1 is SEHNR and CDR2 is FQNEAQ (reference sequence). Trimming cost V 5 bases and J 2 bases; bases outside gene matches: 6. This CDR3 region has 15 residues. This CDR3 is CASSERDLTYNEQFF. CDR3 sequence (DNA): TGTGCCAGCAGCGAGCGGGACTTAACCTACAATGAGCAGTTCTTC.

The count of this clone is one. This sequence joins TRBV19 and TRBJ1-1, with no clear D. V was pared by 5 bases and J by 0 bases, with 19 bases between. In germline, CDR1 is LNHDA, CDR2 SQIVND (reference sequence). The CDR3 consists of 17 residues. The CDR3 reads CASSPAPGQLMNTEAFF. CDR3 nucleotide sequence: TGTGCCAGTAGTCCGGCCCCCGGCCAGCTTATGAACACTGAAGCTTTCTTT.

CDR3 loop: CASSPTGADRGGEKLFF. The DNA for the CDR3 is TGTGCCAGCAGCCCGACAGGCGCGGACAGGGGGGGTGAAAAACTGTTTTTT. The chain is built from TRBV4-2 and TRBJ1-4; 10 bases map to TRBD1. Germline CDR1 and CDR2: LGHNA and YNFKEQ. The V segment lost 4 bases and the J segment 7 bases; nucleotides outside the gene matches: 12. The CDR3 is 17 residues long.

The CDR3 loop reads CASSQDLATNEKLFF. In nucleotides, the CDR3 is TGCGCCAGCAGCCAAGATTTGGCCACTAATGAAAAACTGTTTTTT. This chain joins TRBV4-1 and TRBJ1-4; D uncertain. V gave up 0 bases and J gave up 2 bases, with 7 bases separating them. The CDR3 sequence is 15 residues long. Looked up from germline, CDR1 is MGHRA and CDR2 is YSYEKL.

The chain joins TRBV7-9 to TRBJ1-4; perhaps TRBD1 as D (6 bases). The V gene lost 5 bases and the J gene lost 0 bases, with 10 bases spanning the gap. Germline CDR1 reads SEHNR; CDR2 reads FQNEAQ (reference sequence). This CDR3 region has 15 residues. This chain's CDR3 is CASSVTGPTNEKLFF. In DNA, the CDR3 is TGTGCCAGCAGCGTGACAGGACCAACTAATGAAAAACTGTTTTTT.

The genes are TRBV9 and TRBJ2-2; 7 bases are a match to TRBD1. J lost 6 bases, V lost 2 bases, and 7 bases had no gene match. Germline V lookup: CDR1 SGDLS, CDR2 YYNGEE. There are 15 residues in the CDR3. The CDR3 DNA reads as TGTGCCAGCAGCGTTAACAGGGGCAAGGCCGGGGAGCTGTTTTTT. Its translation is CASSVNRGKAGELFF.

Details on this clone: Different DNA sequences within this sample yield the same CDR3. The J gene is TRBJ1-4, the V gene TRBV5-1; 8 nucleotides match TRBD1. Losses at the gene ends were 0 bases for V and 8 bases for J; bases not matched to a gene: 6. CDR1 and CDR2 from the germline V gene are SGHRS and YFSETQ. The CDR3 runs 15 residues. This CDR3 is CASSLVQGAGEKLFF. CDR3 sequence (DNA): TGCGCCAGCAGCTTGGTTCAGGGGGCCGGGGAAAAACTGTTTTTT.

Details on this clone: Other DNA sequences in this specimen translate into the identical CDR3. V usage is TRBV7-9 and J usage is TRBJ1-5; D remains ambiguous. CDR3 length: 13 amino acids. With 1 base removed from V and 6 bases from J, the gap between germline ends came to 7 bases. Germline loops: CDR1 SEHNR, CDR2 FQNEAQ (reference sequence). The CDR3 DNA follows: TGTGCCAGCAGCTTAGGGGTTGCTCAGCCCCAGCATTTT. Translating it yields CASSLGVAQPQHF.

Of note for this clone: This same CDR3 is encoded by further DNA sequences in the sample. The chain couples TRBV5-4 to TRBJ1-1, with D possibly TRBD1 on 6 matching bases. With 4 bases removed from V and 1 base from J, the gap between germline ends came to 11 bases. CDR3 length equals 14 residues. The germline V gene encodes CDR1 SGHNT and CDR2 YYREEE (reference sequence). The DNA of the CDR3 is TGTGCCAGCAGCCTGGGGGGCGGGAACACTGAAGCTTTCTTT. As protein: CASSLGGGNTEAFF.

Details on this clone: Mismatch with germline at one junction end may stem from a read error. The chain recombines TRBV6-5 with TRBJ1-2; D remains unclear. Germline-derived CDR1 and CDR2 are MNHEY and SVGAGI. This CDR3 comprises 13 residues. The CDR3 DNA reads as TGTGCCAGCAGTTACGGTCGTAACTATGACTACACCTTC. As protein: CASSYGRNYDYTF.

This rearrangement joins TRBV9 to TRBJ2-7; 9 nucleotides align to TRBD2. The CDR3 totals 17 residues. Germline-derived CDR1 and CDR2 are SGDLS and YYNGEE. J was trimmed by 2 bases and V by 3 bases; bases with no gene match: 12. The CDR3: CASSGILGSGSAYEQYF. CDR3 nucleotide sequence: TGTGCCAGCAGCGGGATATTAGGTAGCGGGAGTGCCTACGAGCAGTACTTC.

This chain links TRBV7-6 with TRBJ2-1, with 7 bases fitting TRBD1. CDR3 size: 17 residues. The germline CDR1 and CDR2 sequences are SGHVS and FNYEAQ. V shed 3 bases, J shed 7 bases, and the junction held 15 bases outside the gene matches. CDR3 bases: TGTGCCAGCAGCTTGGAGAGAACAGGGGATGTTGTAAATGAGCAGTTCTTC. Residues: CASSLERTGDVVNEQFF. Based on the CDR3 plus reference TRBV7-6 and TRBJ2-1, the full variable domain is GAGVSQSPRYKVTKRGQDVALRCDPISGHVSLYWYRQALGQGPEFLTYFNYEAQQDKSGLPNDRFSAERPEGSISTLTIQRTEQRDSAMYRCASSLERTGDVVNEQFFGPGTRLTVL.

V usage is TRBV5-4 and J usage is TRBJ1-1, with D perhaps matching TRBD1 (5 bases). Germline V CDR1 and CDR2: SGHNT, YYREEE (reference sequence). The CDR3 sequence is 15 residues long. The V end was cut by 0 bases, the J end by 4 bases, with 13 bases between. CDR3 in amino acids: CASSLGMGLSTEAFF. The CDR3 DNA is TGTGCCAGCAGCTTGGGTATGGGACTCAGCACTGAAGCTTTCTTT.

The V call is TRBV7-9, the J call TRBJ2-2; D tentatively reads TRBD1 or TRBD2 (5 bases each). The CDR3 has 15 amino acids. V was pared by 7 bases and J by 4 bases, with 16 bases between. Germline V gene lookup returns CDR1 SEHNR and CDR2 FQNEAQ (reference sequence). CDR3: CASTPGGLTTGELFF. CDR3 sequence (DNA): TGTGCCAGCACCCCTGGGGGTCTTACCACCGGGGAGCTGTTTTTT.

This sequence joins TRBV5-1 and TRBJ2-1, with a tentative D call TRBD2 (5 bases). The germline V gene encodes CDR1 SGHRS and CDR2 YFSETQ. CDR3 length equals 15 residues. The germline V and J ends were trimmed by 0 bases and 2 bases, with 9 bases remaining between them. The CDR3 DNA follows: TGCGCCAGCAGCTTGGTAGAGGGCGCCTACAATGAGCAGTTCTTC. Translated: CASSLVEGAYNEQFF.

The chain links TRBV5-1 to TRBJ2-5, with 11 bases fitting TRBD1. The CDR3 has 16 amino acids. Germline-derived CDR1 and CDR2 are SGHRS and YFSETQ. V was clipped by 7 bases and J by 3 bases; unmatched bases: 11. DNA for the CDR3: TGCGCCAGCGGGCGAACCGGGACAGGGGGAGAAGAGACCCAGTACTTC. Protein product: CASGRTGTGGEETQYF.

This chain's CDR3 is CASRATAGQGRGENTEAFF. The CDR3 DNA reads TGTGCCAGCAGGGCAACCGCGGGACAGGGCCGGGGCGAGAACACTGAAGCTTTCTTT. The chain links TRBV4-2 to TRBJ1-1, with 9 bases aligning to TRBD1. J gave up 1 base and V 6 bases, and 18 bases lay outside the gene matches. CDR3 length equals 19 residues. The germline V gene encodes CDR1 LGHNA and CDR2 YNFKEQ.

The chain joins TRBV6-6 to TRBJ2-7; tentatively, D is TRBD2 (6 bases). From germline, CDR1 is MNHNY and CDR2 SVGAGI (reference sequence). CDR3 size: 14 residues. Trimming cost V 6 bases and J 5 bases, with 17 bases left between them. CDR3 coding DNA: TGTGCCAGCAGCAACAGGCGGGATGGGGACGAGCAGTACTTC. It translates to CASSNRRDGDEQYF.

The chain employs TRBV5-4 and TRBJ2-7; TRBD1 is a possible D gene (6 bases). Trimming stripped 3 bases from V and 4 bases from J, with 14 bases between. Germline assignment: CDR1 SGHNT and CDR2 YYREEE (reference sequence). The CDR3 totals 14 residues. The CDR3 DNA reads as TGTGCCAGCAGCTCACAGGGATACGGGTACGAGCAGTACTTC. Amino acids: CASSSQGYGYEQYF.

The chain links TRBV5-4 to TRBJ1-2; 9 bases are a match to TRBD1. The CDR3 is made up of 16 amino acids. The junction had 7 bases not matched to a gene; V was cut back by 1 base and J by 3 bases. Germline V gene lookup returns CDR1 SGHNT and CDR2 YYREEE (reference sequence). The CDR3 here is CASSLRTGDFYYGYTF. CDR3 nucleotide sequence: TGTGCCAGCAGCTTGAGGACAGGGGATTTTTACTATGGCTACACCTTC.

CDR3 bases: TGTGCCAACCCGGACAGGGGCCTTACGCTTAGCACAGATACGCAGTATTTT. Protein sequence: CANPDRGLTLSTDTQYF. The chain couples TRBV6-4 to TRBJ2-3; 9 nucleotides line up with TRBD1. J was trimmed by 0 bases and V by 10 bases; bases with no gene match: 14. The CDR3 consists of 17 residues. Germline V CDR1 and CDR2: MRHNA, SNTAGT.

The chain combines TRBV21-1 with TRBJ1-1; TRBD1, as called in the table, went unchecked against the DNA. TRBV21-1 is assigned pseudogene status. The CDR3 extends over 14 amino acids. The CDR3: CASSRGRTNTEAFF. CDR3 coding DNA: TGTGCCAGCAGCAGGGGCAGGACGAACACTGAAGCTTTCTTT.